There are many counts of the clone carrying this TCR beta chain. Its antigen is unknown. Amplification targeted TCR beta CDR3 regions from RNA transcripts. TCR CDR3 regions were first amplified by RT-PCR with HTBI primers. In TCRdb, the multiplex PCR reads were re-called with MiXCR into one record per CDR3 protein. Of a few hundred thousand distinct CDR3 sequences in the sample, around 45% are singletons; the top ten hold 15% to 20%. Not enrolled were patients with uncontrolled infection, other autoimmune disease, pregnancy or lactation. This CDR3 has 19 residues. V gave up 0 bases and J gave up 4 bases, with 25 bases separating them. The germline gives CDR1 MGHRA, CDR2 YSYEKL. This sample was taken from a study of T cells in Graves' hyperthyroidism and ophthalmopathy. Study-wide findings and caveats: The model predicted ophthalmopathy a median roughly six months before onset. Ophthalmopathy was distinguished from stable hyperthyroidism by 13 V-J signatures.

Material for sequencing was peripheral blood or thyroid tissue (not recorded which). V usage is TRBV4-1 and J usage is TRBJ2-7; the D gene is possibly TRBD1 (7 bases). The clonotype was recovered from an adult woman with Graves' disease, either hyperthyroidism or ophthalmopathy (not recorded which). As DNA, the CDR3 is TGCGCCAGCAGCCAAGATGGAGGGGGCGTTGGTTTAGCTGATTACGAGCAGTACTTC. This gives the protein CASSQDGGGVGLADYEQYF.